This T cell receptor beta chain was sequenced in a study of cytomegalovirus exposure and HLA in healthy donors. Study-level results: It was reported in a later analysis that an Asian-associated ancestry cluster showed fewer N-insertions than the roughly 620-donor mean. Accurate prediction of HLA-A and HLA-B alleles (for most subjects) was reportedly achieved from TCR beta sequences. Presence/absence analyses took donor sequencing depth as roughly uniform.

The CDR3 runs 13 residues. Germline V CDR1 and CDR2: GTSNPN, SVGIG (reference sequence). The PCR employed 60 Vbeta primers together with 13 Jbeta primers. Sequencing used immunoSEQ multiplex PCR; TCRdb keeps in-frame clones, though not all of them. The sample contains approximately 93,000 clones, over 60% of which appear only once. This clone was counted only a few times. The antigen is unknown. Relative to the germline gene, one junction end is altered; a read error may explain this. The receptor was derived from a boy younger than 18 in good health and CMV-seropositive. The rearrangement uses TRBV30 and TRBJ1-5; D unresolved. The sample comprised PBMCs. The CDR3 reads CAWSVDGNQPQNF. For the CDR3, the DNA is TGTGCCTGGAGTGTAGACGGGAATCAGCCCCAGAATTTT.